The clone carrying this TCR beta chain has a count of ten or more. V was cut by 2 bases and J by 3 bases, with 7 bases left in between. This CDR3 spans 13 amino acids. It was RNA transcripts that yielded the amplified TCR beta CDR3 regions. Researchers ran a first-round RT-PCR on the TCR CDR3 using the HTBI primer set. TCRdb reprocessed the multiplex PCR reads via MiXCR and lists one record per CDR3 protein. This table has approximately 600,000 distinct CDR3 sequences, 12% to 15% appearing once. In the ophthalmopathy cohort, Clinical Activity Score was at least 3, NOSPECS grade at least 4, and duration under 3 months. Lactation, pregnancy, other autoimmune disease or uncontrolled infection excluded patients. Thyroid ultrasound, orbital computed tomography, clinical symptoms, and serum thyroxine and TRAb underpinned diagnoses. Fresh 10 ml peripheral blood yielded PBMCs. The source of the sample is a study of T cells in Graves' hyperthyroidism and ophthalmopathy.

This TCR came from a woman younger than 30 with Graves' ophthalmopathy. The sequenced sample consisted of blood. This chain uses TRBV12-3 or TRBV12-4 with TRBJ1-2; D is uncertain. CDR3 DNA: TGTGCCAGCAGTTTAAACGGATACTATGGCTACACCTTC. It encodes CASSLNGYYGYTF.